Listed here are 10 T cell receptor beta chains from one sample, sequenced in a study of regulatory T cells in long-lasting Graves disease. Relying on iRepertoire HTBI primers and Arm-PCR of CDR3 regions, the team built TCR beta libraries. TCRdb processed the multiplex PCR reads anew with MiXCR; each CDR3 protein has one entry. The sample holds about 500,000 distinct CDR3 sequences; around 16% are singletons and the top ten take 10% to 15%. Time point here: newly diagnosed GD, antithyroid drugs for less than 3 months. PBMC RNA served as the TCR library source. These data also formed part of another study, on T cells in Graves' hyperthyroidism and ophthalmopathy.

Sequenced material: peripheral blood mononuclear cells (PBMCs), taken at new diagnosis, from a patient treated with antithyroid drugs. The receptors here all came from a man aged 35 to 55 with Graves disease.

This clonotype came up many times. The chain recombines TRBV2 with TRBJ2-3; D is undetermined. From germline, CDR1 is SNHLY and CDR2 FYNNEI. The CDR3 contains 11 residues. V lost 6 bases, J lost 2 bases, and 3 bases lay in between. DNA of the CDR3: TGTGCCAGCAGGGTCACAGATACGCAGTATTTT. It encodes CASRVTDTQYF.

The sample holds many counts of this clonotype. The chain has TRBV5-4 and TRBJ2-3, with a weak D call TRBD1 (6 bases). Germline values: CDR1 SGHNT, CDR2 YYREEE (reference sequence). This CDR3 comprises 16 residues. V dropped 0 bases and J dropped 2 bases, with 13 bases sitting between them. CDR3 sequence: CASSLAGQSLTDTQYF. The CDR3 DNA reads as TGTGCCAGCAGCTTGGCCGGACAGTCTCTCACAGATACGCAGTATTTT.

This clonotype was found many times. The chain employs TRBV28 and TRBJ2-7; possible D gene TRBD1, 6 bases. V lost 4 bases and J lost 7, with 14 bases in between. The germline V gene has CDR1 MDHEN and CDR2 SYDVKM. This CDR3 contains 13 residues. CDR3 sequence (DNA): TGTGCCAGCAGTTGGGACACGGGGTCGGAGCAGTACTTC. Translation: CASSWDTGSEQYF.

This clonotype was picked up many times. The V call is TRBV11-2, the J call TRBJ2-7; no clear D. The CDR3 loop spans 13 amino acids. V was pared by 2 bases and J by 2 bases, with 7 bases between. Germline assignment: CDR1 SGHAT and CDR2 FQNNGV. CDR3 DNA sequence: TGTGCCAGCAGCTTACACTGGACCTACGAGCAGTACTTC. It yields the protein CASSLHWTYEQYF.

Ten or more counts support this clonotype. The V and J genes are TRBV30 and TRBJ2-1, with 9 bases that match TRBD1. The V segment lost 3 bases and the J segment 15 bases; nucleotides outside the gene matches: 12. Germline V gene sequence: CDR1 GTSNPN, CDR2 SVGIG (reference sequence). This CDR3 has 13 residues. Here the CDR3 DNA reads TGTGCCTGGAGCACAGGGGGCTTAGTTCTTCCGTTCTTC. Residues: CAWSTGGLVLPFF.

This clonotype was detected many times. The chain employs TRBV5-1 and TRBJ1-6; 9 positions match TRBD1. CDR1 SGHRS and CDR2 YFSETQ come from the germline V gene. Unmatched junction bases numbered 9, after V lost 4 bases and J lost 7 bases. This CDR3 has 16 amino acids. CDR3 sequence (DNA): TGCGCCAGCAGCCCCGGGACAGGGACCTTAAATTCACCCCTCCACTTT. Its translation: CASSPGTGTLNSPLHF.

The sample holds a few counts of this clonotype. The genes are TRBV24-1 and TRBJ2-3; no reliable D call. The CDR3 is made up of 13 amino acids. Germline lookup yields CDR1 KGHDR and CDR2 SFDVKD. V dropped 6 bases and J dropped 6 bases, with 12 bases sitting between them. The CDR3 region is CATSPLDEDTQYF. The CDR3 DNA is TGTGCCACCAGTCCCCTAGACGAGGATACGCAGTATTTT.

This clonotype was detected ten times or more. The chain combines TRBV6-1 with TRBJ2-3; TRBD2 agrees at 8 bases. Germline V gene data show CDR1 as MNHNS and CDR2 as SASEGT. This CDR3 comprises 15 residues. J lost 3 bases, V lost 4 bases, and 6 bases had no gene match. The CDR3 is CASSAAGVGTDTQYF. The CDR3 nucleotides are TGTGCCAGCAGTGCAGCGGGAGTTGGGACAGATACGCAGTATTTT.

This clonotype has a count of ten or more. This rearrangement joins TRBV12-3 or TRBV12-4 to TRBJ2-1; 7 positions match TRBD2. The ends lost 1 base at V and 2 bases at J; junction bases unmatched: 5. This CDR3 has 16 residues. The CDR3 sequence: CASSLVGGSAYNEQFF. In DNA, the CDR3 is TGTGCCAGCAGTTTAGTCGGCGGGAGTGCCTACAATGAGCAGTTCTTC.

This clonotype has more than one count but fewer than ten. The rearrangement uses TRBV27 and TRBJ2-1; tentatively, D is TRBD2 (6 bases). Trimming pared 1 base from V and 8 bases from J, leaving 21 bases between. CDR1 and CDR2 from the germline V gene are MNHEY and SMNVEV (reference sequence). The CDR3 extends over 17 amino acids. The CDR3 DNA sequence: TGTGCCAGCAGTTTATTCGTAGGACTACCAATATCGGATGAGCAGTTCTTC. Translating gives CASSLFVGLPISDEQFF.